This entry lists 22 T cell receptor beta chains sequenced from one sample in a study of T cells in Graves' hyperthyroidism and ophthalmopathy. Amplification targeted TCR beta CDR3 regions from RNA transcripts. The TCR CDR3 was amplified in a first-round RT-PCR using the HTBI primer set. One entry per CDR3 protein results from TCRdb running MiXCR on the multiplex PCR reads. The table has fewer than 900,000 distinct CDR3 sequences, roughly a sixth seen once. Source material: blood. The receptor source for this set is a woman aged 50 to 60 with Graves' hyperthyroidism that later progressed to Graves' ophthalmopathy.

Regarding this clonotype: Relative to the germline gene, one junction end is altered; a read error may explain this. The chain is built from TRBV3-1 and TRBJ1-5; D unresolved. The germline gives CDR1 LGHDT, CDR2 YNNKEL (reference sequence). The CDR3 loop spans 14 amino acids. This chain's CDR3 is CASSPRAGNRPQHF. CDR3 nucleotide sequence: TGTGCCAGCAGCCCTCGGGCAGGCAATCGGCCCCAGCATTTT.

This clonotype has a count of ten or more. CDR3 in amino acids: CASSLVGGPSETQYF. The CDR3 bases are TGCGCCAGCAGCTTGGTTGGGGGCCCGTCGGAGACCCAGTACTTC. The V and J genes are TRBV5-1 and TRBJ2-5; tentatively, D is TRBD1 (6 bases). V gave up 0 bases and J gave up 5 bases, with 14 bases separating them. Germline assignment: CDR1 SGHRS and CDR2 YFSETQ. This CDR3 comprises 15 residues.

Remarks on this clonotype: One end of the junction does not line up with germline, which may come from a read error. V gene TRBV7-3 combines with J gene TRBJ2-7; tentative D call: TRBD1 (6 bases). The CDR3 is 16 amino acids. Looked up from germline, CDR1 is SGHTA and CDR2 is FQGTGA. The CDR3: CATSLKSDSGVYEQYF. CDR3 DNA: TGTGCCACCAGCTTAAAGTCGGACAGTGGAGTATATGAGCAGTACTTC.

On this clonotype: Its ends do not fully match the called genes, so a read error is possible. The chain links TRBV7-9 to TRBJ1-2; D is uncertain. This CDR3 spans 16 amino acids. Germline CDR1 reads SEHNR; CDR2 reads FQNEAQ (reference sequence). The CDR3 protein is CPSSRETAGRAYGYTF. For the CDR3, the DNA is TGTCCCAGCAGCAGAGAGACTGCAGGCCGAGCCTATGGCTACACCTTC.

This clonotype was counted many times. This chain links TRBV12-3 or TRBV12-4 with TRBJ1-1, with unresolved D. V lost 5 bases, J lost 4 bases, and 11 bases lay in between. There are 13 residues in the CDR3. CDR3 amino acids: CASSPGYSTEAFF. CDR3 DNA: TGTGCCAGCAGTCCCGGATATTCCACTGAAGCTTTCTTT.

This sequence joins TRBV14 and TRBJ2-7; the match to TRBD1 covers 7 bases. The ends lost 6 bases at V and 0 bases at J; junction bases unmatched: 8. Germline assignment: CDR1 SGHDN and CDR2 FVKESK. This CDR3 region has 15 residues. CDR3: CASSNPTGHSYEQYF. The CDR3 bases are TGTGCCAGCAGTAACCCGACAGGGCACTCCTACGAGCAGTACTTC.

Turning to this clonotype: This sequence may be a read error, since a much larger clone differs from it by one base. The rearrangement uses TRBV18 and TRBJ2-2; D could derive from TRBD1 or TRBD2 (5 bases each). This CDR3 is built from 16 residues. Per the germline V gene, CDR1 is KGHSH and CDR2 is LQKENI. CDR3 sequence: CASSRPGPRRTGEPFF. The DNA of the CDR3 is TGTGCCAGCTCACGCCCGGGACCCCGGAGGACCGGGGAGCCGTTTTTT.

The J gene is TRBJ2-7, the V gene TRBV29-1; TRBD1 matches at 8 bases. The CDR3 loop spans 17 amino acids. Germline V gives CDR1 SQVTM, CDR2 ANQGSEA. V was pared by 0 bases and J by 0 bases, with 10 bases of the junction left unmatched. CDR3 nucleotides: TGCAGCGTTGAAGATTTAGCCCCGGGACAGGTCTCCTACGAGCAGTACTTC. This sequence encodes CSVEDLAPGQVSYEQYF.

The chain links TRBV7-9 to TRBJ2-1; D is perhaps TRBD1 (6 bases). The CDR3 sequence is 12 residues long. V lost 6 bases and J 5 bases, leaving 8 bases between the germline ends. Germline V gene sequence: CDR1 SEHNR, CDR2 FQNEAQ (reference sequence). In DNA, the CDR3 is TGTGCCAGCAGGCACAGGGACAATGAGCAGTTCTTC. Translating it yields CASRHRDNEQFF.

This clonotype occurred many times. The chain uses TRBV20-1 and TRBJ2-3, with D perhaps matching TRBD1 or TRBD2 (5 bases each). The CDR3 covers 17 residues. Germline CDR1 is DFQATT and CDR2 is SNEGSKA (reference sequence). V shed 5 bases and J shed 2 bases, with 23 bases lying between them. The CDR3 is CSAPKLGAFRDTDTQYF. The CDR3 DNA reads TGCAGTGCTCCGAAACTAGGGGCCTTCCGAGACACAGATACGCAGTATTTT.

This clonotype has only a few counts. The chain links TRBV5-1 to TRBJ1-2; D is uncertain. The germline CDR1 and CDR2 sequences are SGHRS and YFSETQ. The CDR3 runs 14 residues. V was shortened by 2 bases and J by 5 bases, with 13 bases between the two germline ends. CDR3 region: CASSFQETAYGYTF. CDR3 nucleotide sequence: TGCGCCAGCAGCTTTCAGGAAACAGCATATGGCTACACCTTC.

This clonotype was detected only a few times. The chain carries TRBV20-1 and TRBJ1-5; no reliable D call. Germline V CDR1 and CDR2: DFQATT, SNEGSKA (reference sequence). Trimming cost V 1 base and J 6 bases, with 4 bases left between them. The CDR3 is 11 amino acids. The DNA of the CDR3 is TGCAGTGCTAGAGGGCTTCAGCCCCAGCATTTT. It codes for CSARGLQPQHF.

The chain is built from TRBV7-3 and TRBJ2-7, with TRBD1 matching over 12 bases. Germline CDR1 and CDR2: SGHTA and FQGTGA. V trimming: 5 bases; J trimming: 7 bases; junction bases outside the gene matches: 15. CDR3 length: 17 residues. The CDR3 bases are TGTGCCAGCAGCGCCGGGGTGGGACAGGGGGCGCTGGGGGAGCAGTACTTC. Its protein product is CASSAGVGQGALGEQYF.

In its sample, this clonotype was seen a few times. The V gene is TRBV15, the J gene TRBJ2-3; D perhaps matches TRBD2 (6 bases). This CDR3 has 15 residues. Germline V CDR1 and CDR2: LNHNV, YYDKDF (reference sequence). Trimming took off 0 bases at V and 4 bases at J, with 11 bases between the two ends. CDR3 amino acids: CATSRDQGGADTQYF. The CDR3 nucleotides read TGTGCCACCAGCAGAGATCAGGGAGGAGCAGATACGCAGTATTTT.

The chain employs TRBV5-6 and TRBJ1-1; unclear D gene. This CDR3 comprises 13 residues. CDR1 is SGHDT and CDR2 is YYEEEE in the germline V gene. V shed 2 bases and J shed 5 bases, with 10 bases lying between them. CDR3 region: CASSFTRFTEAFF. The DNA for the CDR3 is TGTGCCAGCAGCTTTACGCGGTTTACTGAAGCTTTCTTT.

This clonotype was detected a few times. The genes are TRBV4-1 and TRBJ1-2; D ambiguous. This CDR3 has 13 amino acids. Germline-derived CDR1 and CDR2 are MGHRA and YSYEKL. V dropped 1 base and J dropped 6 bases, with 9 bases sitting between them. This CDR3 is CASSQARGNGYTF. The DNA of the CDR3 is TGCGCCAGCAGCCAAGCGAGAGGGAATGGCTACACCTTC.

This sequence joins TRBV6-1 and TRBJ1-2, with a tentative D call TRBD1 (5 bases). V was trimmed by 9 bases and J by 0 bases, leaving 11 bases between them. Germline lookup yields CDR1 MNHNS and CDR2 SASEGT. This CDR3 has 13 residues. The CDR3 nucleotides are TGTGCCAGTCAGGGTAAAGCTAACTATGGCTACACCTTC. This translates into CASQGKANYGYTF.

The chain employs TRBV6-2 or TRBV6-3 and TRBJ2-3; D unclear. The CDR3 extends over 13 amino acids. Per germline, CDR1 MNHEY and CDR2 SVGEGT. The V end lost 10 bases, the J end lost 6 bases, and 17 bases lay between the germline ends. The CDR3 DNA is TGTGCCATAAAAAGCCCCCTGAAGGATACGCAGTATTTT. Residues: CAIKSPLKDTQYF.

This clonotype came up a few times. The V gene is TRBV6-5, the J gene TRBJ1-2, with D unclear. Germline lookup yields CDR1 MNHEY and CDR2 SVGAGI. CDR3 length: 19 residues. V lost 2 bases to trimming and J lost 8 bases, with 30 bases between them. For the CDR3, the DNA is TGTGCCAGCAGTTACCCCCGACTAATAATATCCCAAGAGGCTCGGGGCTACACCTTC. This encodes CASSYPRLIISQEARGYTF.

This clonotype was observed many times. The chain uses TRBV6-1 and TRBJ2-5; 8 bases agree with TRBD1. J was trimmed by 5 bases and V by 5 bases; bases with no gene match: 13. This CDR3 spans 16 amino acids. Germline CDR1 reads MNHNS; CDR2 reads SASEGT. The CDR3 region is CASSHRTGPRGETQYF. DNA of the CDR3: TGTGCCAGCAGTCACCGGACAGGGCCGCGCGGGGAGACCCAGTACTTC.

This clonotype was seen a few times. The chain links TRBV20-1 to TRBJ2-7; TRBD2 agrees at 8 bases. J lost 5 bases, V lost 8 bases, and 5 bases had no gene match. The CDR3 has 11 amino acids. The germline gives CDR1 DFQATT, CDR2 SNEGSKA (reference sequence). In DNA form, the CDR3 reads TGCAGTACATCCGGGGGGGACGAGCAGTACTTC. Protein sequence: CSTSGGDEQYF.

Many counts were recorded for this clonotype. The V call is TRBV20-1, the J call TRBJ2-5; either TRBD1 or TRBD2 may supply D (5 bases each). V lost 7 bases and J 3 bases, leaving 15 bases between the germline ends. Germline CDR1 reads DFQATT; CDR2 reads SNEGSKA (reference sequence). The CDR3 has 13 amino acids. CDR3 DNA sequence: TGCAGTGTCACCGGGACGGAAGAAGAGACCCAGTACTTC. Translated: CSVTGTEEETQYF.